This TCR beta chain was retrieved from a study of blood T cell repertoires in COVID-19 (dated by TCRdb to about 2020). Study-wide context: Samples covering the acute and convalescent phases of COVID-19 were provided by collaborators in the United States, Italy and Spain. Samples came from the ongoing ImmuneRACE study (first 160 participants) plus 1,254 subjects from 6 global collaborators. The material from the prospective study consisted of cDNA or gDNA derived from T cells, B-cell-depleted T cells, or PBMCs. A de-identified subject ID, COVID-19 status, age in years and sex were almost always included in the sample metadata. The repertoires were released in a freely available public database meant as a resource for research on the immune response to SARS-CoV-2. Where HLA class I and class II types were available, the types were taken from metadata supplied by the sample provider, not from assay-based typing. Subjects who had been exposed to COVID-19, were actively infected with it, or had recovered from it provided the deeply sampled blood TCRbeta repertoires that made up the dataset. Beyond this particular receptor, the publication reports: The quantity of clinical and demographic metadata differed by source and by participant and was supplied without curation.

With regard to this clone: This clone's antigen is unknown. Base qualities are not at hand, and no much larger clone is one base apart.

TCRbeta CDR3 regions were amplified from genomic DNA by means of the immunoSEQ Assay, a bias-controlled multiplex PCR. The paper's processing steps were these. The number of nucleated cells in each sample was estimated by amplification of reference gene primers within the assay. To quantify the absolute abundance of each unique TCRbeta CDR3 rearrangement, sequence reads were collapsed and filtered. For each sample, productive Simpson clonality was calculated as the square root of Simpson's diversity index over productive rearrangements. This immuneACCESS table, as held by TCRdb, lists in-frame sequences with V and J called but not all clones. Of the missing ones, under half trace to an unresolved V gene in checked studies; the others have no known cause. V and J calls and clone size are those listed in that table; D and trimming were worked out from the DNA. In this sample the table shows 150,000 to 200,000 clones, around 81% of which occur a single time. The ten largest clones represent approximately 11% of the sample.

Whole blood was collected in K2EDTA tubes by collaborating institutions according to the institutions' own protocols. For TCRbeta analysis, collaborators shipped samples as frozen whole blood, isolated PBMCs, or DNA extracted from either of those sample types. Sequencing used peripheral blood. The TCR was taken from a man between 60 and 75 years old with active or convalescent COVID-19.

The CDR3 has the sequence CASSSTSGGNNEQFF. The DNA sequence is TGTGCCAGCAGCTCCACTAGCGGGGGTAACAATGAGCAGTTCTTC. This chain is built from TRBV7-9 and TRBJ2-1; TRBD2 matches 11 bases in the middle. V is trimmed back by 4 bases and J by 5 bases, and the junction contains 4 bases that no gene match accounts for. Sequences SEHNR (CDR1) and FQNEAQ (CDR2) are obtained from the germline V gene (reference sequence). The CDR3 holds 15 amino acids from the cysteine to the phenylalanine. Just the 45-base CDR3 DNA is kept, in frame starting at base 1.